This T cell receptor beta chain stems from a study of blood T cell repertoires in COVID-19. Deletions cut 0 bases from V and 7 bases from J, with 10 bases between. Germline CDR1 reads SGHTA; CDR2 reads FQGNSA. This CDR3 has 15 residues. This clone occurred once. This sample includes further DNA sequences coding for the same CDR3. Profiling relied on immunoSEQ multiplex PCR, and the TCRdb table lists in-frame clones only, not all of them. The sample includes fewer than 350,000 clones, roughly 90% seen only once; the top ten take over 8%. The TCR comes from a woman between 40 and 55 years old who had recovered from COVID-19. The rearrangement joins TRBV7-2 to TRBJ1-6; the D gene is possibly TRBD1 (5 bases). Sequencing input: PBMCs or T cells enriched from blood (not recorded which). CDR3 loop: CASSLAAGKNSPLHF. The CDR3 nucleotides are TGTGCCAGCAGCTTAGCAGCAGGGAAAAATTCACCCCTCCACTTT. Looking up the rest from reference TRBV7-2 and TRBJ1-6 gives the full variable domain: GAGVSQSPSNKVTEKGKDVELRCDPISGHTALYWYRQSLGQGLEFLIYFQGNSAPDKSGLPSDRFSAERTGGSVSTLTIQRTQQEDSAVYLCASSLAAGKNSPLHFGNGTRLTVT.